The 31 T cell receptor beta chains reported below all come from one sample, sequenced in a study of T cell responses to AZD1222 COVID-19 vaccine. TCRdb's copy holds only in-frame clones and misses some; the assay was immunoSEQ multiplex PCR. The table includes fewer than 150,000 clones, about nine tenths detected once. The starting material was peripheral blood, obtained on day 0 of AZD1222 vaccination. Receptor source: an adult in good health.

The V and J genes are TRBV5-4 and TRBJ2-7; D may be TRBD1 (8 bases). Per the germline V gene, CDR1 is SGHNT and CDR2 is YYREEE (reference sequence). V was pared by 4 bases and J by 6 bases, with 17 bases between. CDR3 length equals 14 residues. This CDR3 is CASSTNRGGSEQYF. CDR3 coding DNA: TGTGCCAGCAGCACGAACAGGGGGGGGTCCGAGCAGTACTTC.

This clone was counted a single time. This chain links TRBV7-2 with TRBJ2-5; 7 bases map to TRBD2. Germline-derived CDR1 and CDR2 are SGHTA and FQGNSA. This CDR3 is 15 amino acids long. The V segment lost 0 bases and the J segment 2 bases; nucleotides outside the gene matches: 3. CDR3 in DNA: TGTGCCAGCAGCTTAGCGGGGCGGGAGCAAGAGACCCAGTACTTC. As protein: CASSLAGREQETQYF.

The chain joins TRBV5-1 to TRBJ1-3, with 9 bases identical to TRBD1. Germline V CDR1 and CDR2: SGHRS, YFSETQ. This CDR3 is 17 amino acids long. V trimming: 0 bases; J trimming: 1 base; junction bases outside the gene matches: 5. The CDR3 loop reads CASSLGGQGLSGNTIYF. CDR3 DNA sequence: TGCGCCAGCAGCTTGGGGGGACAGGGACTTTCTGGAAACACCATATATTTT.

This chain connects TRBV11-3 to TRBJ1-3, with D hard to call. The CDR3 has 17 residues. Germline CDR1 is SGHNT and CDR2 is YENEEA. With 2 bases removed from V and 0 bases from J, the gap between germline ends came to 14 bases. The CDR3 spells CASSLNPTGVSGNTIYF. CDR3 bases: TGTGCCAGCAGCTTAAATCCCACCGGGGTCTCTGGAAACACCATATATTTT. The variable domain in full, completed from reference TRBV11-3 and TRBJ1-3, reads EAGVVQSPRYKIIEKKQPVAFWCNPISGHNTLYWYLQNLGQGPELLIRYENEEAVDDSQLPKDRFSAERLKGVDSTLKIQPAELGDSAVYLCASSLNPTGVSGNTIYFGEGSWLTVV.

CDR3 DNA sequence: TGTGCCAGTAATAATGTACAGCCCGGTAGTGAAAAACTGTTTTTT. It is translated as CASNNVQPGSEKLFF. The chain carries TRBV19 and TRBJ1-4; D ambiguous. The CDR3 is 15 amino acids. V was pared by 7 bases and J by 7 bases, with 19 bases between. The germline V gene has CDR1 LNHDA and CDR2 SQIVND (reference sequence).

This clone was observed a single time. CDR3 region: CASSVGQSGTDTQYF. In DNA form, the CDR3 reads TGTGCCAGCAGCGTAGGTCAGTCCGGCACAGATACGCAGTATTTT. This chain links TRBV9 with TRBJ2-3; D gene ambiguous. Per germline, CDR1 SGDLS and CDR2 YYNGEE. The CDR3 runs 15 residues. Trimming took off 0 bases at V and 1 base at J, with 9 bases between the two ends. Filled out from reference TRBV9 and TRBJ2-3, the complete variable domain reads DSGVTQTPKHLITATGQRVTLRCSPRSGDLSVYWYQQSLDQGLQFLIQYYNGEERAKGNILERFSAQQFPDLHSELNLSSLELGDSALYFCASSVGQSGTDTQYFGPGTRLTVL.

CDR3 sequence: CAWSRRGLGSPLHF. In DNA form, the CDR3 reads TGTGCCTGGAGTAGGAGGGGGCTCGGTTCACCCCTCCACTTT. The chain links TRBV30 to TRBJ1-6; 7 nucleotides match TRBD1. The length of the CDR3 is 14 residues. CDR1 and CDR2 from the germline V gene are GTSNPN and SVGIG (reference sequence). With V trimmed by 2 bases and J by 9 bases, 7 bases remained unmatched.

The V call is TRBV9, the J call TRBJ1-1, with a tentative D call TRBD1 (6 bases). CDR1 is SGDLS and CDR2 is YYNGEE in the germline V gene. V dropped 4 bases and J dropped 1 base, with 14 bases sitting between them. The CDR3 runs 15 residues. The CDR3 region has the DNA TGTGCCAGCAGCTTGTCGACAGGACGGAACACTGAAGCTTTCTTT. Its translation: CASSLSTGRNTEAFF.

This clone has a single count. This chain uses TRBV11-2 with TRBJ2-5, with 8 positions matching TRBD2. The J segment lost 4 bases and the V segment lost 1 base, leaving 8 bases of the junction unmatched. Germline CDR1 and CDR2: SGHAT and FQNNGV. This CDR3 comprises 16 residues. The CDR3 sequence: CASSLVGTRVAETQYF. The CDR3 DNA sequence: TGTGCCAGCAGCTTAGTAGGGACTAGAGTCGCAGAGACCCAGTACTTC.

The gene calls are TRBV30 and TRBJ2-2; 7 bases fit TRBD2. J gave up 7 bases and V 1 base, and 6 bases lay outside the gene matches. CDR1 is GTSNPN and CDR2 is SVGIG in the germline V gene (reference sequence). This CDR3 contains 14 residues. DNA for the CDR3: TGTGCCTGGAGTGGTAGAGGGAGGGGCGGGGAGCTGTTTTTT. Protein product: CAWSGRGRGGELFF.

This rearrangement joins TRBV4-2 to TRBJ2-2, with 8 bases identical to TRBD2. CDR1 and CDR2 (germline): LGHNA, YNFKEQ. The CDR3 spans 17 residues. J gave up 3 bases and V 3 bases, and 9 bases lay outside the gene matches. The CDR3 sequence is CASSQDWTSPDTGELFF. The CDR3 DNA is TGTGCCAGCAGCCAGGATTGGACTAGCCCGGACACCGGGGAGCTGTTTTTT.

V is TRBV5-1 and J is TRBJ2-7; no clear D. Deletions cut 0 bases from V and 3 bases from J, with 13 bases between. The CDR3 has 15 residues. The germline CDR1 and CDR2 sequences are SGHRS and YFSETQ. DNA for the CDR3: TGCGCCAGCAGCTTGGCTGGTGGCACCGACTACGAGCAGTACTTC. It codes for CASSLAGGTDYEQYF.

A remark on this clone: Mismatch with germline at one junction end may stem from a read error. This chain connects TRBV19 to TRBJ1-5, with a tentative D call TRBD1 (6 bases). This CDR3 region has 14 residues. Germline loops: CDR1 LNHDA, CDR2 SQIVND (reference sequence). CDR3: CASSRRDNPLSPFF. DNA for the CDR3: TGTGCCAGTAGTAGGCGGGACAACCCGCTCTCCCCATTTTTT.

The V call is TRBV4-2, the J call TRBJ2-3, with 9 bases fitting TRBD2. V gave up 2 bases and J gave up 1 base; unmatched junction bases: 7. This CDR3 is built from 17 residues. CDR1 LGHNA and CDR2 YNFKEQ come from the germline V gene. The CDR3 loop reads CASSQRSPSGGTDTQYF. For the CDR3, the DNA is TGTGCCAGCAGCCAACGGTCCCCTAGCGGGGGCACAGATACGCAGTATTTT.

The rearrangement joins TRBV18 to TRBJ2-3, with D uncertain. The CDR3 totals 16 residues. Trimming shortened V by 3 bases and J by 1 base, and 14 bases separated the two germline ends. Germline CDR1 is KGHSH and CDR2 is LQKENI. CDR3 sequence reads: CASSPLSGAGTDTQYF. CDR3 coding DNA: TGTGCCAGCTCACCCCTTTCGGGCGCCGGCACAGATACGCAGTATTTT.

The V call is TRBV11-3, the J call TRBJ1-1, with a possible D match to TRBD1 (6 bases). Trimming pared 1 base from V and 1 base from J, leaving 10 bases between. This CDR3 contains 15 residues. Germline CDR1 and CDR2: SGHNT and YENEEA. The CDR3 loop is CASSLGGLENTEAFF. In nucleotides, the CDR3 is TGTGCCAGCAGCTTAGGGGGGCTCGAGAACACTGAAGCTTTCTTT.

This chain links TRBV12-5 with TRBJ2-7; 11 bases map to TRBD1. The CDR3 covers 14 residues. Germline CDR1 reads LGHNT; CDR2 reads FRNRAP. Germline trimming cut 7 bases from V and 2 bases from J; bases unmatched to any gene: 4. CDR3 loop: CASEGTGGTYEQYF. Written as DNA, the CDR3 is TGTGCTAGTGAGGGGACAGGGGGAACCTACGAGCAGTACTTC.

The chain links TRBV19 to TRBJ2-5, with D possibly TRBD1 on 7 matching bases. The length of the CDR3 is 15 residues. Trimming stripped 10 bases from V and 5 bases from J, with 23 bases between. The V gene's germline CDR1 is LNHDA and CDR2 SQIVND (reference sequence). CDR3 DNA: TGTGCCACGGGGGTCACAGGGGCAAGAGACGAGACCCAGTACTTC. Protein product: CATGVTGARDETQYF.

The chain joins TRBV13 to TRBJ2-2; possibly TRBD2 for D (5 bases). The CDR3 length is 12 residues. Germline CDR1 reads PRHDT; CDR2 reads FYEKMQ (reference sequence). V was cut by 3 bases and J by 10 bases, with 9 bases left in between. CDR3 in amino acids: CASSLPGKELFF. The CDR3 nucleotides read TGTGCCAGCAGCTTGCCGGGAAAGGAGCTGTTTTTT.

This rearrangement joins TRBV30 to TRBJ2-7; 10 bases align to TRBD2. V was clipped by 5 bases and J by 5 bases; unmatched bases: 6. Germline loops: CDR1 GTSNPN, CDR2 SVGIG (reference sequence). The CDR3 spans 13 residues. CDR3 region: CAWSPGLANEQYF. DNA for the CDR3: TGTGCCTGGTCCCCGGGACTAGCGAACGAGCAGTACTTC.

Only one count was recorded for this clone. This chain uses TRBV27 with TRBJ2-7; 7 nucleotides line up with TRBD2. CDR1 MNHEY and CDR2 SMNVEV come from the germline V gene (reference sequence). V was pared by 5 bases and J by 2 bases, with 9 bases of the junction left unmatched. This CDR3 contains 15 residues. CDR3 bases: TGTGCCAGCAGTCCATCGCTAGCGGCCACCTACGAGCAGTACTTC. Protein: CASSPSLAATYEQYF.

The chain employs TRBV7-3 and TRBJ2-2; 15 positions agree with TRBD2. The CDR3 contains 16 residues. V lost 5 bases, J lost 6 bases, and 4 bases stayed unmatched. From germline, CDR1 is SGHTA and CDR2 FQGTGA. CDR3 protein: CASSLGLAGGSGELFF. Written as DNA, the CDR3 is TGTGCCAGCAGCCTAGGACTAGCGGGAGGGTCCGGGGAGCTGTTTTTT.

The chain joins TRBV11-2 to TRBJ2-7; 15 bases align to TRBD2. V was pared by 3 bases and J by 6 bases, with 3 bases of the junction left unmatched. Germline V gene lookup returns CDR1 SGHAT and CDR2 FQNNGV. The CDR3 has 15 residues. The CDR3 nucleotides read TGTGCCAGCAGCTTGGGACTAGCGGGAGGAACCGAGCAGTACTTC. Translation gives CASSLGLAGGTEQYF.

This chain joins TRBV25-1 and TRBJ1-6; D gene ambiguous. CDR3 length: 15 amino acids. Germline V gene lookup returns CDR1 MGHDK and CDR2 SYGVNS. V lost 4 bases, J lost 6 bases, and 13 bases lay in between. The CDR3 nucleotides read TGTGCCAGCAGTGGACGGGCGTCGGGTAATTCACCCCTCCACTTT. As protein: CASSGRASGNSPLHF.

This clone was found once. The gene calls are TRBV10-3 and TRBJ2-1, with D tentatively TRBD1 or TRBD2 (5 bases each). V gave up 5 bases and J gave up 6 bases, with 11 bases separating them. Germline CDR1 and CDR2: ENHRY and SYGVKD. The CDR3 is 13 amino acids. CDR3 bases: TGTGCCATCAGTACCGGGGCCTCCAATGAGCAGTTCTTC. Translated: CAISTGASNEQFF.

The chain is built from TRBV30 and TRBJ1-5, with D possibly matching TRBD1 (6 bases). Per germline, CDR1 GTSNPN and CDR2 SVGIG (reference sequence). The CDR3 loop spans 15 amino acids. V lost 4 bases and J lost 3, with 16 bases in between. DNA for the CDR3: TGTGCCTGGACATTGAAAGGGGGAATCAATCAGCCCCAGCATTTT. This codes for CAWTLKGGINQPQHF.

Turning to this clone: Other nucleotide sequences in the sample specify the same CDR3. The V and J genes are TRBV7-2 and TRBJ1-6, with D possibly being TRBD1 (5 bases). From germline, CDR1 is SGHTA and CDR2 FQGNSA. V lost 3 bases and J 7 bases, leaving 13 bases between the germline ends. The CDR3 length is 15 residues. The CDR3 nucleotides are TGTGCCAGCAGCTTCTCCGGGACGGGGAATTCACCCCTCCACTTT. The encoded protein is CASSFSGTGNSPLHF.

This clone was seen once. The J gene is TRBJ2-1, the V gene TRBV5-1; tentatively, D is TRBD2 (6 bases). The V end lost 8 bases, the J end lost 3 bases, and 12 bases lay between the germline ends. CDR3 length: 13 amino acids. Germline V gene lookup returns CDR1 SGHRS and CDR2 YFSETQ. The CDR3 sequence is CASNSGNYNEQFF. The CDR3 region has the DNA TGCGCCAGTAATAGCGGAAACTACAATGAGCAGTTCTTC.

The chain couples TRBV3-1 (or the pseudogene TRBV3-2) to TRBJ1-1, with a weak D call TRBD1 (5 bases). The CDR3 is 17 residues long. Germline V gene lookup returns CDR1 LGHDT and CDR2 YNNKEL (reference sequence). V gave up 1 base and J gave up 4 bases, with 19 bases separating them. The CDR3: CASSQVIGLRGGTEAFF. CDR3 DNA: TGTGCCAGCAGCCAAGTCATTGGGCTTCGCGGGGGCACTGAAGCTTTCTTT.

The chain joins TRBV11-3 to TRBJ1-1; a weak D match, TRBD1 (5 bases). V was clipped by 0 bases and J by 5 bases, with 13 bases between them. Germline V lookup: CDR1 SGHNT, CDR2 YENEEA. This CDR3 spans 15 amino acids. This chain's CDR3 is CASSLDLTGRTEAFF. In DNA form, the CDR3 reads TGTGCCAGCAGCTTAGATCTTACAGGAAGGACTGAAGCTTTCTTT.

The CDR3 DNA reads TGTGCCAGCAGTTACGTGGGACTAGCGGAAGAGACCCAGTACTTC. This encodes CASSYVGLAEETQYF. The chain employs TRBV6-5 and TRBJ2-5; 11 bases map to TRBD2. Germline values: CDR1 MNHEY, CDR2 SVGAGI. The CDR3 is 15 residues long. The V and J ends lost 2 bases and 3 bases, in that order; junction bases with no gene match: 2.